This T cell receptor beta chain was captured by sequencing in a study of cytomegalovirus exposure and HLA in healthy donors. As for the study in general: Among about 179 million T cells, an earlier analysis found 95 million to 140 million unique TCR beta sequences.

Study-wide results and limits: At a 0.05 false discovery rate, a later analysis found 16,951 TCR beta sequences to be associated with HLA alleles. According to the study, some 160 TCR beta chains were cytomegalovirus-associated.

PCR was performed using 60 Vbeta and 13 Jbeta primers. The method was immunoSEQ multiplex PCR; TCRdb's version includes in-frame clones alone and lacks a portion of them. The table records fewer than 200,000 clones, roughly 70% of them present only once. This clone was observed a few times. The antigen remains unidentified. CDR1 and CDR2 (germline): MNHEY, SVGAGI. Trimming shortened V by 7 bases and J by 5 bases, and 17 bases separated the two germline ends. The CDR3 is 14 residues long. All the people who gave samples were healthy bone marrow donors. This chain uses TRBV6-5 with TRBJ1-2; a weak D match, TRBD1 (6 bases). The origin of this receptor is a man aged 35-49 years in good health and CMV-seropositive. Sequenced material: PBMCs. The CDR3 DNA sequence: TGTGCCAGCACCGAGGGAGGGGGAGGGTATGGCTACACCTTC. It specifies CASTEGGGGYGYTF.